This T cell receptor beta chain was sequenced during a study of blood T cells in healthy people across ages. Study summary: Template switching picked up about one barcoded beta molecule for each two T cells. Points from the study as a whole: Correlation between TCR beta diversity and naive T cell percentage was strong. Observed TCR beta diversity per million T cells went down as age went up. This fall followed a roughly linear course with age. Naive CD4+ cells and diversity were both higher in long-lived donors than in aged donors.

As for this clonotype: The antigen is undetermined.

The germline gives CDR1 SGHRS, CDR2 YFSETQ. The CDR3 is 14 residues long. The second PCR ran about 6 to 11 cycles with a sample-barcoded 5' primer and J-beta primers. Using its own MiXCR run on the 5' RACE reads, TCRdb lists one record per CDR3 protein. The sample holds over 1,500,000 distinct CDR3 sequences, around 40% seen once. The clonotype was recovered from a human donor in good health. This chain connects TRBV5-1 to TRBJ2-5, with a tentative D call TRBD1 (6 bases). The assigned J gene may be wrong: the sequence end matches TRBJ2-7 better. The specimen sequenced was blood. For the CDR3, the DNA is TGCGCCAGCAGCTTGTTACAGGGTGGCAGCGAGCAGTACTTC. This encodes CASSLLQGGSEQYF.